The clone carrying this T cell receptor beta chain was found a few times. This sample is part of a study of T-cell reconstitution after alpha-beta-depleted transplantation in children. For TCRbeta, the library was prepared with unique molecular identifiers. MiXCR, applied by TCRdb to the PCR reads, yields one record per CDR3 protein. Found here are some 530,000 distinct CDR3 sequences, around 12% of them singletons; the top ten hold approximately 5.4%. Material: PBMCs from the stem cell graft donor, obtained from the stem cell graft. The receptor was isolated from a human donor who donated a stem cell graft to a child with combined immunodeficiency.

The chain's CDR3 is CAWSYRGETQYF. CDR3 nucleotides: TGTGCCTGGAGTTACAGGGGTGAGACCCAGTACTTC. The chain employs TRBV30 and TRBJ2-5, with 7 positions matching TRBD1. The germline CDR1 and CDR2 sequences are GTSNPN and SVGIG (reference sequence). J lost 5 bases, V lost 2 bases, and 2 bases had no gene match. The CDR3 has 12 residues.